This T cell receptor (beta chain) was sequenced during a study of a mutant IDH1 vaccine in newly diagnosed glioma. This clone was seen a single time. As yet, its antigen is unknown. Specified time point: week 35, safety follow-up. Topical imiquimod was applied with each vaccine dose, which held 300 ug of mutant IDH1 20-mer peptide. The table came from immunoSEQ multiplex PCR; TCRdb's copy has only in-frame clones and leaves some out. The data contain roughly 68,000 clones, 74% of them singletons. The CDR3 sequence is 15 residues long. Germline loops: CDR1 SGHNT, CDR2 YYREEE (reference sequence). V was trimmed by 5 bases and J by 2 bases, leaving 16 bases between them.

This TCR derives from a man aged 45 to 65 with glioma. This chain connects TRBV5-4 to TRBJ2-5; D is uncertain. The material sequenced was PBMCs, taken from a glioma patient whose treatment included an IDH1 peptide vaccine. CDR3 nucleotides: TGTGCCAGCAGAAGTGGGTCGCAGGATCAAGAGACCCAGTACTTC. Amino acid sequence: CASRSGSQDQETQYF.